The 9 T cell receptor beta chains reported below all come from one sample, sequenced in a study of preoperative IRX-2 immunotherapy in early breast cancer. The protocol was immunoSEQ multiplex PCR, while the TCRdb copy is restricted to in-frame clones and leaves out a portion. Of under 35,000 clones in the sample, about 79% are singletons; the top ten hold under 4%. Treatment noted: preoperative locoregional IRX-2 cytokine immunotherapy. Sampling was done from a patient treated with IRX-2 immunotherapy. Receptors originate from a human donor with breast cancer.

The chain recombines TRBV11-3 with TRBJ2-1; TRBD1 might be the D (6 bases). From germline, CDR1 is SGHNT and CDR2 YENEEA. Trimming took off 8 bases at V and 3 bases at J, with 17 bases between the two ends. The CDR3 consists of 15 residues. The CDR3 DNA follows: TGTGCCAGCGGCAGCCGGTGGGACAACTACAATGAGCAGTTCTTC. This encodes CASGSRWDNYNEQFF.

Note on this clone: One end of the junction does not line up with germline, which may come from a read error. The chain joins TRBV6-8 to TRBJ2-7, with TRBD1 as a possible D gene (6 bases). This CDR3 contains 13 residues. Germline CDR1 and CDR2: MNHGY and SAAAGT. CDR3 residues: CAISLQQGDEQYF. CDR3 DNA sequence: TGTGCCATCAGTTTACAACAGGGAGACGAGCAGTACTTC.

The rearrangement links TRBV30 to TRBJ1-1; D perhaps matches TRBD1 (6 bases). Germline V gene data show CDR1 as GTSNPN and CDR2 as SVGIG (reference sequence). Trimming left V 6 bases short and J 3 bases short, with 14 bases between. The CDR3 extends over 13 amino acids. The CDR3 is CACSQGSYTEAFF. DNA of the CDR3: TGTGCCTGCTCCCAGGGGTCGTACACTGAAGCTTTCTTT.

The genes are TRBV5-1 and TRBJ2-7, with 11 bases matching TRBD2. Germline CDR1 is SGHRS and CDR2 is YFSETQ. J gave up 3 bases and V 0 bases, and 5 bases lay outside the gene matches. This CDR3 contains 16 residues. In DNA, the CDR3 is TGCGCCAGCAGCTTGGGCCTAGCGGGGGGATACTACGAGCAGTACTTC. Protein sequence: CASSLGLAGGYYEQYF.

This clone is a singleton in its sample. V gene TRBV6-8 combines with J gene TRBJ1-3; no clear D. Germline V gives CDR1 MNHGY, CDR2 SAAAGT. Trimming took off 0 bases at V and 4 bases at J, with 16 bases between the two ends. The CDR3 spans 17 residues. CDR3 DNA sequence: TGTGCCAGCAGTTACTCGAATCGGTTTACGCGCGGAAACACCATATATTTT. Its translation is CASSYSNRFTRGNTIYF.

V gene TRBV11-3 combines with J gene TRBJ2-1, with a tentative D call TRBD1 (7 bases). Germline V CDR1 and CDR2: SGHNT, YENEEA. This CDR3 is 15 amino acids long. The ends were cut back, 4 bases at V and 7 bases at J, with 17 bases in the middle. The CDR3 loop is CASSWRGPGGNEQFF. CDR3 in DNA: TGTGCCAGCAGCTGGAGGGGGCCCGGTGGGAATGAGCAGTTCTTC.

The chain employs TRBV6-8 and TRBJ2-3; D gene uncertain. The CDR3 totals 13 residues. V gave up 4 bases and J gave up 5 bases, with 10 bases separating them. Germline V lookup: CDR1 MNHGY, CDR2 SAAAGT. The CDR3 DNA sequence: TGTGCCAGCAGTTCGAGCACTGGAGATACGCAGTATTTT. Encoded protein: CASSSSTGDTQYF.

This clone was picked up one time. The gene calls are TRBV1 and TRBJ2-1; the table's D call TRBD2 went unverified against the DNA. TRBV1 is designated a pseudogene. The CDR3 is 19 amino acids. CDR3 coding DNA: TGCGCCAGCAGCCAAGAATTTGCGGGAGGGCCCGGCTCCTACAATGAGCAGTTCTTC. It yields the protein CASSQEFAGGPGSYNEQFF.

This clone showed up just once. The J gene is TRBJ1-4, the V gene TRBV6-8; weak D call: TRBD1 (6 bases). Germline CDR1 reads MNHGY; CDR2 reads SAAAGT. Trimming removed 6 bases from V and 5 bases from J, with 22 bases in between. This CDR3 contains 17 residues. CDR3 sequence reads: CASSRTQGKALNEKLFF. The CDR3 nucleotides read TGTGCCAGCAGCCGGACACAGGGTAAAGCCCTAAATGAAAAACTGTTTTTT.